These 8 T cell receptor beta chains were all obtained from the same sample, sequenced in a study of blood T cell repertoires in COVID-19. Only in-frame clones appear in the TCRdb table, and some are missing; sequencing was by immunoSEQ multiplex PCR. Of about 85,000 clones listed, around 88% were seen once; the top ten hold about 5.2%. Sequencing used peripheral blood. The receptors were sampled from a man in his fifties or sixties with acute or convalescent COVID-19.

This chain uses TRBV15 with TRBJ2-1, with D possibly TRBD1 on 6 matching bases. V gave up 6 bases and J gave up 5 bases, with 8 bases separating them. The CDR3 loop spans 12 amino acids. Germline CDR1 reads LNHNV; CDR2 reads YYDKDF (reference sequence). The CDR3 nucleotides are TGTGCCACCAGGGACAGACACAATGAGCAGTTCTTC. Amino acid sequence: CATRDRHNEQFF.

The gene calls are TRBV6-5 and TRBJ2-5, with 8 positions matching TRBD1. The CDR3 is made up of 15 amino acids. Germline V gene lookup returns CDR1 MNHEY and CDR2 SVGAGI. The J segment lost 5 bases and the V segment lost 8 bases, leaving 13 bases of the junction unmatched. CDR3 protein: CASLEAGGQPETQYF. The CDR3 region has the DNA TGTGCCAGCCTTGAGGCAGGGGGCCAACCCGAGACCCAGTACTTC.

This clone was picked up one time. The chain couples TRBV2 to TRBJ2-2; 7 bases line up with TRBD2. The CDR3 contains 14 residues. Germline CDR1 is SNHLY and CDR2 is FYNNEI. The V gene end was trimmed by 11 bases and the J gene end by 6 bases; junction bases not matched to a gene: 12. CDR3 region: CAWRVLAASGELFF. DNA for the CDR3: TGTGCCTGGAGAGTCCTAGCGGCCTCCGGGGAGCTGTTTTTT.

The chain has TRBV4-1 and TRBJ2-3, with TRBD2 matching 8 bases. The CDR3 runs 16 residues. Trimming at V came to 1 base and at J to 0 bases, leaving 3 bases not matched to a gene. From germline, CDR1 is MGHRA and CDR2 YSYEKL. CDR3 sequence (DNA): TGCGCCAGCAGCCAAGTCCAGCGGGGGAGCACAGATACGCAGTATTTT. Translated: CASSQVQRGSTDTQYF.

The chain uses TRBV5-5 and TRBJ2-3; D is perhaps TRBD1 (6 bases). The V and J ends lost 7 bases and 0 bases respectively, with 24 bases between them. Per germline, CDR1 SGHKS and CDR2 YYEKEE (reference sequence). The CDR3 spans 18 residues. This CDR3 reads CASHTTVARGSSTDTQYF. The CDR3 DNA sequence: TGTGCCAGCCACACGACAGTCGCAAGGGGGTCTAGCACAGATACGCAGTATTTT. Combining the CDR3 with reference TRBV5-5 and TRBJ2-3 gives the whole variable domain DAGVTQSPTHLIKTRGQQVTLRCSPISGHKSVSWYQQVLGQGPQFIFQYYEKEERGRGNFPDRFSARQFPNYSSELNVNALLLGDSALYLCASHTTVARGSSTDTQYFGPGTRLTVL.

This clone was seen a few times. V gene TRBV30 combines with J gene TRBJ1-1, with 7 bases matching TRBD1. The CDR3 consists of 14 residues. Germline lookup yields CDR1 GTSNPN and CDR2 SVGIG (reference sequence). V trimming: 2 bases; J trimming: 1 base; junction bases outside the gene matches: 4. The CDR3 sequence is CAWSRGQRNTEAFF. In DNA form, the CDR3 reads TGTGCCTGGAGTAGGGGACAGAGGAACACTGAAGCTTTCTTT.

The CDR3 coding sequence is TGCGCCAGCAGCCAAGATACGGACAGGTCCGAGGAGACCCAGTACTTC. It translates to CASSQDTDRSEETQYF. The chain couples TRBV4-3 to TRBJ2-5; 7 bases map to TRBD1. CDR3 length: 16 residues. With V trimmed by 0 bases and J by 5 bases, 9 bases remained unmatched. The germline CDR1 and CDR2 sequences are LGHNA and YSLEER.

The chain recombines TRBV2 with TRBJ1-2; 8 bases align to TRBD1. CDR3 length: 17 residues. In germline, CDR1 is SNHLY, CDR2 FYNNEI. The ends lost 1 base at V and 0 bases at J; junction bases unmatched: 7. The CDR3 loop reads CASSEETGVAANYGYTF. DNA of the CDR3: TGTGCCAGCAGTGAAGAGACAGGGGTGGCTGCTAACTATGGCTACACCTTC.